The 5 T cell receptor beta chains presented below share a single source sample, sequenced in a study of CD4+ T cells in melanoma. Repertoires were generated with immunoSEQ multiplex PCR, while TCRdb's copy carries only in-frame clones and drops some. Among roughly 120,000 clones, over 80% were seen once, and the ten largest hold about 3.3%. Sequencing was carried out using peripheral blood. The receptors were gathered from a human donor with melanoma.

The V and J genes are TRBV27 and TRBJ1-1; D gene ambiguous. Between the trimmed V and J ends, which lost 2 bases and 0 bases, there was a span of 4 bases. Germline CDR1 MNHEY, CDR2 SMNVEV (reference sequence). The length of the CDR3 is 13 residues. CDR3 nucleotide sequence: TGTGCCAGCAGTTTAATGGTGAACACTGAAGCTTTCTTT. This translates into CASSLMVNTEAFF.

The rearrangement uses TRBV18 and TRBJ1-4, with no clear D. V was cut by 3 bases and J by 4 bases, with 9 bases left in between. CDR1 and CDR2 (germline): KGHSH, LQKENI. The CDR3 has 14 amino acids. The CDR3 sequence: CASSPNGLNEKLFF. CDR3 nucleotide sequence: TGTGCCAGCTCACCGAACGGCCTTAATGAAAAACTGTTTTTT.

This chain joins TRBV10-3 and TRBJ2-7; no definite D call. CDR3 length equals 13 residues. The germline V gene has CDR1 ENHRY and CDR2 SYGVKD. The V end lost 4 bases, the J end lost 0 bases, and 7 bases lay between the germline ends. CDR3 sequence: CAISGQDSYEQYF. The DNA of the CDR3 is TGTGCCATCAGTGGGCAGGACTCCTACGAGCAGTACTTC.

The chain is built from TRBV5-1 and TRBJ2-2, with 9 bases fitting TRBD2. The CDR3 covers 15 residues. J gave up 5 bases and V 5 bases, and 7 bases lay outside the gene matches. Germline values: CDR1 SGHRS, CDR2 YFSETQ. CDR3 DNA: TGCGCCAGCAGGGTAGCGGGAGATCGAACCGGGGAGCTGTTTTTT. The encoded protein is CASRVAGDRTGELFF.

This clone turned up a few times. The chain is built from TRBV6-5 and TRBJ1-2; D call uncertain. The germline gives CDR1 MNHEY, CDR2 SVGAGI. V was shortened by 2 bases and J by 3 bases, with 10 bases between the two germline ends. The CDR3 is 14 amino acids. CDR3 sequence (DNA): TGTGCCAGCAGTTACGGGAGGGCTGACTATGGCTACACCTTC. Encoded protein: CASSYGRADYGYTF.